This TCR beta chain was profiled in a study of T cell changes during pregnancy in multiple sclerosis. This CDR3 has 15 residues. J was trimmed by 7 bases and V by 0 bases; bases with no gene match: 8. Per germline, CDR1 MGHRA and CDR2 YSYEKL. Data came from immunoSEQ multiplex PCR; TCRdb stores just in-frame clones and leaves some out. The sample has around 12,000 clones; about 85% are singletons. The sequenced sample was CD8+ T cells from peripheral blood mononuclear cells, obtained in the second trimester of pregnancy. The sequence derives from a female donor in good health, enrolled as a control in a pregnancy study. This chain joins TRBV4-1 and TRBJ2-5, with 7 bases matching TRBD1. The CDR3 protein is CASSQDEGSGGTQYF. The CDR3 DNA reads as TGCGCCAGCAGCCAAGACGAGGGGTCAGGGGGGACCCAGTACTTC.